One and the same sample provided the 30 T cell receptor beta chains below, sequenced in a study of CD4 T cells in relation to SARS-CoV-2 and coronaviruses. CD4+ T cells from unexposed donors were obtained before the COVID-19 pandemic (2011-2018). CD4+ T cells were isolated from the cells after less than 13 days of culture. TCRdb's copy holds only in-frame clones and misses some; the assay was immunoSEQ multiplex PCR. The profile shows fewer than 25,000 clones, around 76% of them singletons. Their recognized antigens are unknown. Sequences were obtained from CD4+ T cells from PBMCs, cultured in vitro. These receptors were collected from a human donor in good health.

This clone was seen a single time. V and J are TRBV5-1 and TRBJ1-5; D is unclear. Germline lookup yields CDR1 SGHRS and CDR2 YFSETQ. The CDR3 is made up of 15 amino acids. The V and J ends lost 0 bases and 3 bases respectively, with 10 bases between them. The CDR3 protein is CASSLAGQDNQPQHF. The CDR3 DNA sequence: TGCGCCAGCAGCTTGGCCGGGCAGGACAATCAGCCCCAGCATTTT.

The sample holds a few counts of this clone. CDR3 nucleotide sequence: TGTGCCAGCAGTGCCGGGACAGTCACTTTAGCTAACTATGGCTACACCTTC. This sequence encodes CASSAGTVTLANYGYTF. V and J are TRBV2 and TRBJ1-2; the match to TRBD1 covers 7 bases. The CDR3 covers 17 residues. Germline V gene sequence: CDR1 SNHLY, CDR2 FYNNEI. The V gene end was trimmed by 4 bases and the J gene end by 0 bases; junction bases not matched to a gene: 11. The variable domain in full, with the rest retrieved from reference TRBV2 and TRBJ1-2, is EPEVTQTPSHQVTQMGQEVILRCVPISNHLYFYWYRQILGQKVEFLVSFYNNEISEKSEIFDDQFSVERPDGSNFTLKIRSTKLEDSAMYFCASSAGTVTLANYGYTFGSGTRLTVV.

This clone has just one count. The J gene is TRBJ2-7, the V gene TRBV5-1; 12 bases match TRBD2. V trimming: 4 bases; J trimming: 2 bases; junction bases outside the gene matches: 10. CDR1 and CDR2 (germline): SGHRS, YFSETQ. The CDR3 spans 17 residues. DNA for the CDR3: TGCGCCAGCAGCGAACGGCTAGCGGGAGGGGGGCCCTACGAGCAGTACTTC. Amino acid sequence: CASSERLAGGGPYEQYF.

The CDR3 DNA follows: TGCGCCAGCAGCTCGCCAAGTTTCGGGCTAGCGGGAGGAGAAAGCAATGAGCAGTTCTTC. Protein: CASSSPSFGLAGGESNEQFF. The J gene is TRBJ2-1, the V gene TRBV4-1; 11 bases are a match to TRBD2. The V and J ends lost 5 bases and 6 bases, in that order; junction bases with no gene match: 21. The CDR3 is 20 residues long. Germline lookup yields CDR1 MGHRA and CDR2 YSYEKL.

The rearrangement uses TRBV6-2 or TRBV6-3 and TRBJ2-3; D not certain. The CDR3 totals 14 residues. The V gene lost 2 bases and the J gene lost 3 bases, with 9 bases spanning the gap. CDR1 and CDR2 (germline): MNHEY, SVGEGT. The CDR3: CASSYKVETDTQYF. The CDR3, as DNA: TGTGCCAGCAGTTACAAGGTAGAGACAGATACGCAGTATTTT.

The chain couples TRBV3-1 (or the pseudogene TRBV3-2) to TRBJ2-5; 12 bases agree with TRBD1. V was clipped by 4 bases and J by 4 bases; unmatched bases: 10. Germline CDR1 and CDR2: LGHDT and YNNKEL (reference sequence). There are 17 residues in the CDR3. As DNA, the CDR3 is TGTGCCAGCAGCCTCGGGACAGGGGGCCGTATGGGAGAGACCCAGTACTTC. It translates to CASSLGTGGRMGETQYF.

The rearrangement joins TRBV30 to TRBJ2-3; D possibly matches TRBD1 or TRBD2 (5 bases each). The V gene lost 1 base and the J gene lost 2 bases, with 13 bases spanning the gap. CDR1 and CDR2 from the germline V gene are GTSNPN and SVGIG (reference sequence). The CDR3 consists of 15 residues. DNA of the CDR3: TGTGCCTGGAGTGCCGGGACCGTTTACACAGATACGCAGTATTTT. This encodes CAWSAGTVYTDTQYF.

J is TRBJ1-2 and V is TRBV5-1; 7 positions agree with TRBD1. Germline trimming cut 4 bases from V and 12 bases from J; bases unmatched to any gene: 15. The CDR3 covers 14 residues. From germline, CDR1 is SGHRS and CDR2 YFSETQ. As DNA, the CDR3 is TGCGCCAGCAGCATAATGGGACAGCCATCGTCGGACACCTTC. Its protein product is CASSIMGQPSSDTF.

The V gene is TRBV29-1, the J gene TRBJ1-4; D is possibly TRBD1 (6 bases). The germline gives CDR1 SQVTM, CDR2 ANQGSEA. This CDR3 comprises 13 residues. V gave up 6 bases and J gave up 8 bases, with 16 bases separating them. The CDR3 DNA is TGCAGCGTGGCAACAGGGCCCTGGGAAAAACTGTTTTTT. This gives the protein CSVATGPWEKLFF.

The chain carries TRBV4-2 and TRBJ1-1; D is unresolved. This CDR3 spans 15 amino acids. Trimming stripped 4 bases from V and 4 bases from J, with 16 bases between. Germline loops: CDR1 LGHNA, CDR2 YNFKEQ. The CDR3 nucleotides are TGTGCCAGCAGCCGAACTAACCGACGGACCACTGAAGCTTTCTTT. Translating gives CASSRTNRRTTEAFF.

The rearrangement links TRBV27 to TRBJ1-1, with D maybe TRBD1 (6 bases). Germline lookup yields CDR1 MNHEY and CDR2 SMNVEV (reference sequence). V was trimmed by 2 bases and J by 1 base, leaving 20 bases between them. This CDR3 is built from 18 residues. The CDR3 DNA reads TGTGCCAGCAGTTTAGGTGGGACAAATACAGTGAAGAACACTGAAGCTTTCTTT. This translates into CASSLGGTNTVKNTEAFF.

The chain recombines TRBV29-1 with TRBJ1-5; no reliable D call. V lost 4 bases, J lost 0 bases, and 10 bases lay in between. The germline V gene has CDR1 SQVTM and CDR2 ANQGSEA. The CDR3 covers 14 residues. This CDR3 reads CSVVGTDSNQPQHF. For the CDR3, the DNA is TGCAGCGTTGTTGGTACAGATAGCAATCAGCCCCAGCATTTT.

The chain uses TRBV25-1 and TRBJ2-1; D not resolved. CDR3 length equals 14 residues. Looked up from germline, CDR1 is MGHDK and CDR2 is SYGVNS. Trimming left V 3 bases short and J 6 bases short, with 12 bases between. The CDR3 DNA reads as TGTGCCAGCAGTGATCAGGAACCCCCCAATGAGCAGTTCTTC. It encodes CASSDQEPPNEQFF. Full variable domain (rest looked up from reference TRBV25-1 and TRBJ2-1): EADIYQTPRYLVIGTGKKITLECSQTMGHDKMYWYQQDPGMELHLIHYSYGVNSTEKGDLSSESTVSRIRTEHFPLTLESARPSHTSQYLCASSDQEPPNEQFFGPGTRLTVL.

The chain employs TRBV15 and TRBJ1-3, with 11 bases fitting TRBD1. J was trimmed by 3 bases and V by 2 bases; bases with no gene match: 6. The CDR3 is made up of 17 amino acids. Germline CDR1 is LNHNV and CDR2 is YYDKDF (reference sequence). CDR3 in DNA: TGTGCCACCAGCAGAAGGACAGGGGGCGCGGGTGGAAACACCATATATTTT. It is translated as CATSRRTGGAGGNTIYF.

The chain carries TRBV18 and TRBJ1-3; 11 bases match TRBD1. V lost 3 bases and J lost 5; bases outside the gene matches: 6. Germline lookup yields CDR1 KGHSH and CDR2 LQKENI. The CDR3 sequence is 16 residues long. CDR3 DNA: TGTGCCAGCTCACCCGTTGGACAGGGGGCTCGAAACACCATATATTTT. Protein: CASSPVGQGARNTIYF.

The CDR3 bases are TGTGCCAGCAGCCAAGATTGGGGGGCGGGAGATGAGCAGTTCTTC. It is translated as CASSQDWGAGDEQFF. The chain combines TRBV14 with TRBJ2-1; possible D gene TRBD2, 7 bases. Germline values: CDR1 SGHDN, CDR2 FVKESK. The CDR3 is made up of 15 amino acids. Trimming pared 0 bases from V and 8 bases from J, leaving 14 bases between.

The chain has TRBV10-2 and TRBJ2-3; TRBD2 might be the D (5 bases). The ends were cut back, 6 bases at V and 1 base at J, with 14 bases in the middle. Germline-derived CDR1 and CDR2 are WSHSY and SAAADI. The CDR3 is made up of 15 amino acids. The CDR3 bases are TGCGCCAGCAGAGAGAGCCTGGAGGGCACAGATACGCAGTATTTT. This sequence encodes CASRESLEGTDTQYF.

The chain joins TRBV4-1 to TRBJ2-5; TRBD1 matches at 10 bases. Germline CDR1 and CDR2: MGHRA and YSYEKL. There are 14 residues in the CDR3. The junction had 2 bases not matched to a gene; V was cut back by 2 bases and J by 5 bases. This CDR3 reads CASSQPGQGETQYF. CDR3 DNA: TGCGCCAGCAGCCAACCGGGACAGGGGGAGACCCAGTACTTC.

This chain's CDR3 is CASSGTRERTGELFF. CDR3 sequence (DNA): TGTGCCAGCAGTGGAACCCGGGAGCGCACCGGGGAGCTGTTTTTT. The J gene is TRBJ2-2, the V gene TRBV2; a possible D gene is TRBD2 (6 bases). The germline V gene encodes CDR1 SNHLY and CDR2 FYNNEI. V shed 4 bases and J shed 4 bases, with 13 bases lying between them. This CDR3 is 15 amino acids long.

This clone was found once. The chain joins TRBV4-2 to TRBJ1-5; D not certain. The germline gives CDR1 LGHNA, CDR2 YNFKEQ. CDR3 length: 14 residues. The germline V and J ends were trimmed by 0 bases and 5 bases, with 8 bases remaining between them. The CDR3 loop is CASSQEKGHQPQHF. The CDR3 DNA reads as TGTGCCAGCAGCCAAGAAAAGGGTCATCAGCCCCAGCATTTT.

This clone is a singleton in its sample. This sequence joins TRBV6-5 and TRBJ2-7; D gene unclear. Per germline, CDR1 MNHEY and CDR2 SVGAGI. V lost 6 bases and J 6 bases, leaving 9 bases between the germline ends. This CDR3 spans 11 amino acids. In DNA, the CDR3 is TGTGCCAGCAGCGCGCATGGCGAGCAGTACTTC. Its translation is CASSAHGEQYF.

This chain links TRBV12-5 with TRBJ2-5; D is ambiguous. V gave up 6 bases and J gave up 5 bases, with 7 bases separating them. In germline, CDR1 is LGHNT, CDR2 FRNRAP. The CDR3 spans 11 residues. The CDR3 DNA follows: TGTGCTAGTGGACGTTCGGAGACCCAGTACTTC. This codes for CASGRSETQYF.

This chain connects TRBV24-1 to TRBJ2-1; 10 bases line up with TRBD2. J was trimmed by 6 bases and V by 3 bases; bases with no gene match: 7. Germline CDR1 is KGHDR and CDR2 is SFDVKD. The length of the CDR3 is 16 residues. CDR3 sequence reads: CATSDPSGRGGNEQFF. The CDR3 nucleotides are TGTGCCACCAGTGATCCCAGCGGGAGGGGGGGCAATGAGCAGTTCTTC.

The chain combines TRBV11-3 with TRBJ2-2; possible D gene TRBD1, 6 bases. The CDR3 contains 14 residues. Deletions cut 2 bases from V and 7 bases from J, with 11 bases between. Germline assignment: CDR1 SGHNT and CDR2 YENEEA. CDR3 loop: CASSLSGVGGELFF. DNA of the CDR3: TGTGCCAGCAGCTTATCAGGGGTTGGCGGGGAGCTGTTTTTT.

Written as DNA, the CDR3 is TGTGCCAGTAGTGCGGACAGGGGCAACACTGAAGCTTTCTTT. The encoded protein is CASSADRGNTEAFF. The chain is built from TRBV19 and TRBJ1-1; the match to TRBD1 covers 9 bases. The CDR3 is 14 amino acids. Unmatched junction bases numbered 3, after V lost 5 bases and J lost 2 bases. The V gene's germline CDR1 is LNHDA and CDR2 SQIVND (reference sequence).

V usage is TRBV30 and J usage is TRBJ2-5; D gene uncertain. V lost 4 bases to trimming and J lost 2 bases, with 14 bases between them. CDR1 is GTSNPN and CDR2 is SVGIG in the germline V gene (reference sequence). The CDR3 has 14 residues. DNA for the CDR3: TGTGCCTGGATTGGGCTGGGGAATCAAGAGACCCAGTACTTC. It translates to CAWIGLGNQETQYF.

The rearrangement joins TRBV3-1 (or the pseudogene TRBV3-2) to TRBJ2-1; no definite D call. The CDR3 runs to 15 residues. Trimming took off 3 bases at V and 6 bases at J, with 15 bases between the two ends. Germline V gives CDR1 LGHDT, CDR2 YNNKEL (reference sequence). CDR3: CASSHESGPTNEQFF. CDR3 nucleotides: TGTGCCAGCAGCCATGAATCCGGGCCTACCAATGAGCAGTTCTTC.

In this sample, this clone turned up once. CDR3 DNA sequence: TGTGCCAGCAGTCCTCGTCGGGGGGACGAGCAGTACTTC. It codes for CASSPRRGDEQYF. J is TRBJ2-7 and V is TRBV28; TRBD2 agrees at 7 bases. Germline trimming cut 5 bases from V and 5 bases from J; bases unmatched to any gene: 6. This CDR3 has 13 residues. From germline, CDR1 is MDHEN and CDR2 SYDVKM.

This clone was detected a few times. V is TRBV15 and J is TRBJ2-1, with 8 bases matching TRBD2. CDR3 length equals 14 residues. J was trimmed by 3 bases and V by 5 bases; bases with no gene match: 3. Germline CDR1 LNHNV, CDR2 YYDKDF (reference sequence). The CDR3 sequence: CATSGGTSYNEQFF. The CDR3, as DNA: TGTGCCACCAGCGGCGGGACTAGCTACAATGAGCAGTTCTTC.

This clone was found a few times. The sample has other DNA sequences that encode this CDR3 too. The chain couples TRBV11-2 to TRBJ2-7; D unclear. The CDR3 is 11 residues long. Trimming cost V 4 bases and J 1 base, with 2 bases left between them. Germline assignment: CDR1 SGHAT and CDR2 FQNNGV. CDR3 DNA: TGTGCCAGCAGCTCATCCTACGAGCAGTACTTC. Amino acids: CASSSSYEQYF.